The next 29 T cell receptor beta chains were all read from a single sample in a study of OX40 agonist ivuxolimab in advanced cancers. Profiled with immunoSEQ multiplex PCR; TCRdb holds only in-frame clones, not every one. The sample records about 28,000 clones, about 80% being singletons. The specimen was CD4+ or CD8+ T cells sorted from blood, collected in a trial of the OX40 agonist ivuxolimab. The receptors were sampled from an adult with an advanced solid tumor such as melanoma, head and neck, liver or kidney cancer.

V gene TRBV4-3 combines with J gene TRBJ2-7; 8 bases are shared with TRBD1. V shed 2 bases, J shed 0 bases, and the junction held 12 bases outside the gene matches. CDR3 length: 18 amino acids. CDR1 is LGHNA, CDR2 YSLEER, per germline. DNA for the CDR3: TGCGCCAGCAGCCAATCGACAGGGGAAGTTTGGGCCTCCTACGAGCAGTACTTC. It codes for CASSQSTGEVWASYEQYF.

The CDR3 sequence: CASNQQGATGELFF. The CDR3 DNA sequence: TGTGCCAGCAACCAACAGGGGGCGACCGGGGAGCTGTTTTTT. The rearrangement links TRBV6-6 to TRBJ2-2, with TRBD1 matching over 9 bases. The ends lost 7 bases at V and 5 bases at J; junction bases unmatched: 5. The CDR3 length is 14 residues. Germline CDR1 MNHNY, CDR2 SVGAGI (reference sequence).

The chain carries TRBV6-5 and TRBJ1-2, with TRBD1 matching 8 bases. The CDR3 totals 14 residues. Germline lookup yields CDR1 MNHEY and CDR2 SVGAGI. V lost 0 bases to trimming and J lost 8 bases; unmatched junction nucleotides: 5. The CDR3 is CASSYSGRGQGYTF. CDR3 DNA sequence: TGTGCCAGCAGTTACTCGGGCAGGGGGCAGGGCTACACCTTC.

The chain joins TRBV11-2 to TRBJ1-2; the D gene is possibly TRBD1 (6 bases). CDR3 length equals 14 residues. The germline V and J ends were trimmed by 1 base and 4 bases, with 10 bases remaining between them. Germline V gene sequence: CDR1 SGHAT, CDR2 FQNNGV. Here the CDR3 DNA reads TGTGCCAGCAGCTTAGGAGGGGGAGGCTATGGCTACACCTTC. Its protein product is CASSLGGGGYGYTF.

The chain is built from TRBV6-1 and TRBJ2-7; possible D gene TRBD1, 6 bases. V gave up 6 bases and J gave up 2 bases, with 14 bases separating them. The CDR3 extends over 14 amino acids. CDR1 is MNHNS, CDR2 SASEGT, per germline. The CDR3 bases are TGTGCCAGCAGATCGGCAGGGACAACCTACGAGCAGTACTTC. Amino acids: CASRSAGTTYEQYF.

This chain uses TRBV5-6 with TRBJ2-7; D is undetermined. Germline V gene sequence: CDR1 SGHDT, CDR2 YYEEEE. V was cut by 0 bases and J by 7 bases, with 8 bases left in between. This CDR3 is 12 amino acids long. CDR3 amino acids: CASSLDVEEQYF. The CDR3 DNA follows: TGTGCCAGCAGCTTGGATGTAGAGGAGCAGTACTTC.

The V gene is TRBV12-5, the J gene TRBJ2-7, with D perhaps TRBD2 (6 bases). The germline V and J ends were trimmed by 3 bases and 5 bases, with 26 bases remaining between them. CDR1 is LGHNT and CDR2 is FRNRAP in the germline V gene. This CDR3 has 18 residues. The CDR3 DNA follows: TGTGCTAGTGGTTTCCTGGTAACAAATCCCGGGACTTGGGACGAGCAGTACTTC. It codes for CASGFLVTNPGTWDEQYF.

The V gene is TRBV6-1, the J gene TRBJ1-3; no firm D call. This CDR3 spans 14 amino acids. Germline values: CDR1 MNHNS, CDR2 SASEGT. V lost 10 bases, J lost 1 base, and 14 bases lay in between. This CDR3 reads CAIRTATSGNTIYF. The CDR3 DNA reads as TGTGCCATCAGGACGGCCACATCTGGAAACACCATATATTTT.

V is TRBV9 and J is TRBJ1-1; tentative D call: TRBD1 (5 bases). CDR3 size: 15 residues. Trimming pared 0 bases from V and 1 base from J, leaving 10 bases between. From germline, CDR1 is SGDLS and CDR2 YYNGEE. This CDR3 is CASSVAWGRNTEAFF. The DNA for the CDR3 is TGTGCCAGCAGCGTAGCTTGGGGGAGGAACACTGAAGCTTTCTTT. Full variable domain (missing parts from reference TRBV9 and TRBJ1-1): DSGVTQTPKHLITATGQRVTLRCSPRSGDLSVYWYQQSLDQGLQFLIQYYNGEERAKGNILERFSAQQFPDLHSELNLSSLELGDSALYFCASSVAWGRNTEAFFGQGTRLTVV.

This rearrangement joins TRBV4-3 to TRBJ1-1; D not certain. The CDR3 totals 14 residues. V was pared by 1 base and J by 1 base, with 7 bases between. Germline CDR1 is LGHNA and CDR2 is YSLEER. Written as DNA, the CDR3 is TGCGCCAGCAGCCAAGCAACAGAGAACACTGAAGCTTTCTTT. Its protein product is CASSQATENTEAFF.

The rearrangement joins TRBV11-2 to TRBJ2-1; unclear D gene. The germline V gene has CDR1 SGHAT and CDR2 FQNNGV. Trimming took off 5 bases at V and 7 bases at J, with 12 bases between the two ends. This CDR3 spans 13 amino acids. CDR3 residues: CASSAEVTNEQFF. The CDR3, as DNA: TGTGCCAGCAGCGCCGAAGTGACAAATGAGCAGTTCTTC.

V usage is TRBV27 and J usage is TRBJ2-6, with 7 positions matching TRBD1. V lost 5 bases to trimming and J lost 4 bases; unmatched junction nucleotides: 5. Germline V gene data show CDR1 as MNHEY and CDR2 as SMNVEV (reference sequence). The CDR3 covers 15 residues. The CDR3 nucleotides read TGTGCCAGCAGTCCCGACAGGGCCGGGGCCAACGTCCTGACTTTC. Amino acids: CASSPDRAGANVLTF. The whole variable domain, filled in from reference TRBV27 and TRBJ2-6, reads EAQVTQNPRYLITVTGKKLTVTCSQNMNHEYMSWYRQDPGLGLRQIYYSMNVEVTDKGDVPEGYKVSRKEKRNFPLILESPSPNQTSLYFCASSPDRAGANVLTFGAGSRLTVL.

The rearrangement uses TRBV27 and TRBJ2-5; 10 bases fit TRBD2. The assigned J gene may be wrong: the sequence end matches TRBJ2-7 better. CDR1 and CDR2 (germline): MNHEY, SMNVEV (reference sequence). There are 15 residues in the CDR3. The CDR3 nucleotides read TGTGCCAGCAGTCTCCAGGGACTAGCGTTCGACGAGCAGTACTTC. Translated, it gives CASSLQGLAFDEQYF.

This clone showed up just once. The V call is TRBV5-4, the J call TRBJ2-1, with D unclear. The germline V and J ends were trimmed by 6 bases and 0 bases, with 10 bases remaining between them. The CDR3 has 14 amino acids. In germline, CDR1 is SGHNT, CDR2 YYREEE (reference sequence). DNA for the CDR3: TGTGCCAGCACCATCGATTCCTCCTACAATGAGCAGTTCTTC. Amino acids: CASTIDSSYNEQFF.

This sequence joins TRBV7-9 and TRBJ2-7, with 9 nucleotides matching TRBD2. Trimming at V came to 1 base and at J to 0 bases, leaving 1 base not matched to a gene. CDR3 length: 15 residues. CDR1 is SEHNR and CDR2 is FQNEAQ in the germline V gene (reference sequence). CDR3 amino acids: CASSLGSGGSYEQYF. The CDR3 region has the DNA TGTGCCAGCAGCTTAGGTAGCGGGGGCTCCTACGAGCAGTACTTC. Supplemented by reference TRBV7-9 and TRBJ2-7, the full variable domain reads DTGVSQNPRHKITKRGQNVTFRCDPISEHNRLYWYRQTLGQGPEFLTYFQNEAQLEKSRLLSDRFSAERPKGSFSTLEIQRTEQGDSAMYLCASSLGSGGSYEQYFGPGTRLTVT.

This chain connects TRBV9 to TRBJ2-1, with 8 bases fitting TRBD1. With 4 bases clipped from V and 8 bases from J, the junction kept 8 bases outside the gene matches. Germline values: CDR1 SGDLS, CDR2 YYNGEE. This CDR3 comprises 14 residues. The chain's CDR3 is CASSPGQGLDEQFF. As DNA, the CDR3 is TGTGCCAGCAGCCCTGGACAGGGTCTCGATGAGCAGTTCTTC. Using reference TRBV9 and TRBJ2-1 for the parts outside the CDR3, the full variable domain is DSGVTQTPKHLITATGQRVTLRCSPRSGDLSVYWYQQSLDQGLQFLIQYYNGEERAKGNILERFSAQQFPDLHSELNLSSLELGDSALYFCASSPGQGLDEQFFGPGTRLTVL.

The CDR3 nucleotides read TGTGCCAGCAGCGTAGATGGTTCACCCCTCCACTTT. Translating gives CASSVDGSPLHF. The chain uses TRBV9 and TRBJ1-6; D is unresolved. The V end lost 0 bases, the J end lost 9 bases, and 4 bases lay between the germline ends. Looked up from germline, CDR1 is SGDLS and CDR2 is YYNGEE. The CDR3 sequence is 12 residues long.

This chain uses TRBV5-6 with TRBJ2-1; a weak D match, TRBD2 (7 bases). V was pared by 3 bases and J by 8 bases, with 15 bases between. This CDR3 is 14 amino acids long. Germline V gene data show CDR1 as SGHDT and CDR2 as YYEEEE. CDR3 protein: CASSWPRGAYEQFF. The CDR3 DNA sequence: TGTGCCAGCAGCTGGCCCCGGGGGGCCTATGAGCAGTTCTTC.

The chain employs TRBV7-6 and TRBJ2-3; TRBD2 agrees at 11 bases. Per germline, CDR1 SGHVS and CDR2 FNYEAQ. The CDR3 spans 16 residues. After removal of 3 bases from V and 3 bases from J, the junction contained 5 bases not matched to a gene. The CDR3 sequence: CASSFEASGGTDTQYF. CDR3 in DNA: TGTGCCAGCAGCTTTGAGGCTAGCGGGGGGACAGATACGCAGTATTTT.

The CDR3 loop reads CASSYSWSDTGELFF. The CDR3 DNA reads as TGTGCCAGCAGTTACTCTTGGTCGGACACCGGGGAGCTGTTTTTT. This chain joins TRBV6-5 and TRBJ2-2; D is unresolved. There are 15 residues in the CDR3. CDR1 and CDR2 from the germline V gene are MNHEY and SVGAGI. Trimming removed 0 bases from V and 3 bases from J, with 8 bases in between.

This clone appeared a few times. The rearrangement uses TRBV2 and TRBJ2-1, with D perhaps assigned TRBD1 or TRBD2 (5 bases each). This CDR3 region has 16 residues. The V gene lost 6 bases and the J gene lost 10 bases, with 25 bases spanning the gap. Germline-derived CDR1 and CDR2 are SNHLY and FYNNEI. CDR3 residues: CASRPARGNRVGEQFF. The CDR3 nucleotides read TGTGCCAGCAGGCCCGCGAGGGGTAATAGAGTTGGCGAGCAGTTCTTC.

This clone occurred a few times. The chain couples TRBV29-1 to TRBJ2-3, with 10 bases lining up with TRBD2. Germline lookup yields CDR1 SQVTM and CDR2 ANQGSEA. The CDR3 loop spans 14 amino acids. With 6 bases clipped from V and 4 bases from J, the junction kept 7 bases outside the gene matches. The CDR3 coding sequence is TGCAGCGTCGAAACCGGGACTAGCGCAGATACGCAGTATTTT. Protein: CSVETGTSADTQYF.

The V and J genes are TRBV13 and TRBJ1-1; TRBD1 aligns across 7 bases. CDR1 is PRHDT, CDR2 FYEKMQ, per germline (reference sequence). CDR3 length: 15 amino acids. Trimming took 5 bases from V and 3 from J; bases not matched to a gene: 9. This CDR3 reads CASSANTGAYTEAFF. CDR3 sequence (DNA): TGTGCCAGCAGCGCCAATACAGGGGCCTACACTGAAGCTTTCTTT.

J is TRBJ1-3 and V is TRBV6-1; D not certain. The germline gives CDR1 MNHNS, CDR2 SASEGT. This CDR3 has 11 amino acids. Trimming left V 11 bases short and J 4 bases short, with 9 bases between. The CDR3 loop reads CALWRGNTIYF. The CDR3 coding sequence is TGTGCCTTATGGCGGGGAAACACCATATATTTT.

J is TRBJ1-1 and V is TRBV15; maybe TRBD1 (5 bases). Trimming removed 5 bases from V and 8 bases from J, with 18 bases in between. In germline, CDR1 is LNHNV, CDR2 YYDKDF (reference sequence). This CDR3 is 14 amino acids long. For the CDR3, the DNA is TGTGCCACCAGCCCGGCGGGGCCCGGGACCGAAGCTTTCTTT. This encodes CATSPAGPGTEAFF.

The V gene is TRBV9, the J gene TRBJ2-1, with 8 bases lining up with TRBD2. With V trimmed by 0 bases and J by 9 bases, 11 bases remained unmatched. Germline CDR1 and CDR2: SGDLS and YYNGEE. The CDR3 contains 16 residues. The chain's CDR3 is CASSVATAGALGEQFF. CDR3 nucleotide sequence: TGTGCCAGCAGCGTAGCAACAGCGGGGGCGCTGGGTGAGCAGTTCTTC.

Concerning this clone itself: This sequence may be a read error, since a much larger clone differs from it by one base. The chain employs TRBV25-1 and TRBJ1-2; D is unresolved. This CDR3 comprises 13 residues. Germline CDR1 is MGHDK and CDR2 is SYGVNS. Trimming took 6 bases from V and 6 from J, leaving 14 bases between them. The DNA of the CDR3 is TGTGCCAGCAGCTTATCCTTTCACCATGGCTACACCTTC. Protein sequence: CASSLSFHHGYTF.

The genes are TRBV5-4 and TRBJ1-6; tentatively, D is TRBD1 (6 bases). Trimming removed 4 bases at V and 8 bases at J, with 16 bases between. This CDR3 has 15 residues. CDR1 is SGHNT and CDR2 is YYREEE in the germline V gene (reference sequence). CDR3 sequence: CASSGRTVLYSPLHF. The CDR3 bases are TGTGCCAGCAGCGGCCGGACAGTACTATATTCACCCCTCCACTTT.

The CDR3 is CASSTSGETQYF. CDR3 DNA: TGTGCCAGTTCCACTAGCGGAGAGACCCAGTACTTC. V is TRBV6-5 and J is TRBJ2-5, with 8 bases identical to TRBD2. The germline CDR1 and CDR2 sequences are MNHEY and SVGAGI. J was trimmed by 4 bases and V by 9 bases; bases with no gene match: 4. There are 12 residues in the CDR3.